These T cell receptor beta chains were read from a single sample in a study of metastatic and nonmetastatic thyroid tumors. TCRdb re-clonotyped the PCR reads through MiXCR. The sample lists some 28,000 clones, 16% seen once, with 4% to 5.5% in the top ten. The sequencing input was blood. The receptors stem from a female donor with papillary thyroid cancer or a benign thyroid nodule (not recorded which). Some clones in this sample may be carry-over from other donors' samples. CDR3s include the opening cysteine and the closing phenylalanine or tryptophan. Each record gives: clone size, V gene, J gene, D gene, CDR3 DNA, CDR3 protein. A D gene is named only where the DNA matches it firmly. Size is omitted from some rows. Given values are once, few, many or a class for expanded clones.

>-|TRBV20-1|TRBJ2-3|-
TGCAGTGCTAGACGGGGAAGGGTTGGCACAGATACGCAGTATTTT
CSARRGRVGTDTQYF
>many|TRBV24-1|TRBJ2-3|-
TGTGCCACCAGTGAGTCAAGGACTAGCACAGATACGCAGTATTTT
CATSESRTSTDTQYF
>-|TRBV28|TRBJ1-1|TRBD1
TGTGCCAGCAGTCCCGGGACAGTGTACGTGAAAAGAGCTGAAGCTTTCTTT
CASSPGTVYVKRAEAFF
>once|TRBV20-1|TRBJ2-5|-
TGCAGTGCTAGAGATGTGGGGGAGACCCAGTACTTC
CSARDVGETQYF
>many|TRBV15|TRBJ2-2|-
TGTGCCACCAGCAGAGTGTCCAGTTGGTCCGGGGAGCTGTTTTTT
CATSRVSSWSGELFF
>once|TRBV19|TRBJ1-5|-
TGTGCCAGTAGTATAGTGGGGGACTATCGGGAAAGGCAGCCCCAGCATTTT
CASSIVGDYRERQPQHF
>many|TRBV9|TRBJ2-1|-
TGTGCCACCCCCGTAGGTTCCTACAATGAGCAGTTCTTC
CATPVGSYNEQFF
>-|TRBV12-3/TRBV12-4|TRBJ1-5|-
TGTGCCAGCAGCTACAAAGGGGTTGTTACCCAAAATCAGCCGCAGCATTTT
CASSYKGVVTQNQPQHF
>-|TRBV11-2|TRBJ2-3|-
TGTGCCAGCAGCTCGACTAGTGGGAGATTCACATATGCGCAGTATTTT
CASSSTSGRFTYAQYF
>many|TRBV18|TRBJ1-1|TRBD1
TGTGCCAGCTCACCTCAGACAGGGACTGAAGCTTTCTTT
CASSPQTGTEAFF
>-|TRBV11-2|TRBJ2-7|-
TGTGCCAGCAGCTCAGCCGGGGCACACCTCTACGAGCAGTACTTC
CASSSAGAHLYEQYF
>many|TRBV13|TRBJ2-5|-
TGTGCCAGCAGCCGACGAGAGGGGCGCTTGGAGACCCAGTACTTC
CASSRREGRLETQYF
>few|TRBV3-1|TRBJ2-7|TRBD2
TGTGCCAGCAGCACGGGACTATCTGCCTCCTACTACGAGCAGTACTTC
CASSTGLSASYYEQYF
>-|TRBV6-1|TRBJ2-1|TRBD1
TGTGCCAGCAGCCCGGGACAGGGGGGCAATGAGCAGTTCTTC
CASSPGQGGNEQFF
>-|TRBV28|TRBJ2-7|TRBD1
TGTGCCAGCAGATCGACCCGGGACAGGGAGTCCTACGAGCAGTACTTC
CASRSTRDRESYEQYF
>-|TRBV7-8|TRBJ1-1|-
TGTGCCAGCAGCTTAAAGGAGGGGGAGAACACCGAAGCTTTCTTT
CASSLKEGENTEAFF
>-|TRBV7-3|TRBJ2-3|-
TGTGCCAGCAGCTTAACTAGTCAGAGCACATATACACAGTATTTT
CASSLTSQSTYTQYF
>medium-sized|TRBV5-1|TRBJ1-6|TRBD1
TGCGCCAGCAGCTTGGGGGACAGCTATAATTCACCCCTCCACTTT
CASSLGDSYNSPLHF
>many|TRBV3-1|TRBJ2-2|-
TGTGCCAGCAGCCGCACCGGGGAGCTGTTTTTT
CASSRTGELFF
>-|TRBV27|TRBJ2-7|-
TGTGCCAGCAGTTTATCAAGGGTGGTGTGGCAGGGAAGCGGAATGATCCACAAGCAGTACTTC
CASSLSRVVWQGSGMIHKQYF
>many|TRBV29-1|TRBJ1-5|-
TGCAGCGTAGTCGACAGCCTCAATCAGCCCCAGCATTTT
CSVVDSLNQPQHF
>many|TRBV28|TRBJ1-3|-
TGTGCCAGCAGTTTAGGGTCTGGCTCTGGAAACACCATATATTTT
CASSLGSGSGNTIYF
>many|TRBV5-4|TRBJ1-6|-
TGTGCCAGCAGCTTGTCAGCGAGGGTTAATTCACCCCTCCACTTT
CASSLSARVNSPLHF
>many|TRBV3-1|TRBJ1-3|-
TGTGCCAGCAGCGATCAGGGGCTGGGGGGAAACACCATATATTTT
CASSDQGLGGNTIYF
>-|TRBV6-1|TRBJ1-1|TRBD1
TGTGCCAGCAGTGAAGACAGGGGGGACACTGAAGCTTTCTTT
CASSEDRGDTEAFF
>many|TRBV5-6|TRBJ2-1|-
TGTGCCAGCAGCTTGAGGGTTGTGCTGAGGAATGAGCAGTTCTTC
CASSLRVVLRNEQFF
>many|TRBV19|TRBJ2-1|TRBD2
TGTGCCAGTAGTAGGGTAGCGGGGTCCTACAATGAGCAGTTCTTC
CASSRVAGSYNEQFF
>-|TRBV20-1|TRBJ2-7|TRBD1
TGCAGTGCGGGACAGGGGGTGGGGGAGCAGTACTTC
CSAGQGVGEQYF
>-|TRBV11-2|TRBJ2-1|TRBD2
TGTGCCAGCAGCTTATTCGGCGGGAGGCTCGCCAACAATGAGCAGTTCTTC
CASSLFGGRLANNEQFF
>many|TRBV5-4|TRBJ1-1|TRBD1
TGTGCCAGCAGCCCGGGACAGGTACGGAACACTGAAGCTTTCTTT
CASSPGQVRNTEAFF
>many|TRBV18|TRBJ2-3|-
TGTGCCAGCTCCCCGCGGGCAGGGATTACAGATACGCAGTATTTT
CASSPRAGITDTQYF
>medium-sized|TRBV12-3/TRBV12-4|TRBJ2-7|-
TGTGCCAGCAGTGAAACAGGGAGGGAATACGAGCAGTACTTC
CASSETGREYEQYF
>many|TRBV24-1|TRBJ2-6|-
TGTGCCACCAGTGGACAGGGACTAAGGGGGGCCAACGTCCTGACTTTC
CATSGQGLRGANVLTF
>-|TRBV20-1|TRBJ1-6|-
TGCGGTGCTAGAGACGGAGGGTGGCACCTCCACTTT
CGARDGGWHLHF
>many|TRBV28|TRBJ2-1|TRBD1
TGTGCCAGCAGAAGATCGGGACAGGGGTACAATGAGCAGTTCTTC
CASRRSGQGYNEQFF
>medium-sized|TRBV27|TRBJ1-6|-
TGTGCCAACCCAGGGCGGGGAAATTCACCCCTCCACTTT
CANPGRGNSPLHF